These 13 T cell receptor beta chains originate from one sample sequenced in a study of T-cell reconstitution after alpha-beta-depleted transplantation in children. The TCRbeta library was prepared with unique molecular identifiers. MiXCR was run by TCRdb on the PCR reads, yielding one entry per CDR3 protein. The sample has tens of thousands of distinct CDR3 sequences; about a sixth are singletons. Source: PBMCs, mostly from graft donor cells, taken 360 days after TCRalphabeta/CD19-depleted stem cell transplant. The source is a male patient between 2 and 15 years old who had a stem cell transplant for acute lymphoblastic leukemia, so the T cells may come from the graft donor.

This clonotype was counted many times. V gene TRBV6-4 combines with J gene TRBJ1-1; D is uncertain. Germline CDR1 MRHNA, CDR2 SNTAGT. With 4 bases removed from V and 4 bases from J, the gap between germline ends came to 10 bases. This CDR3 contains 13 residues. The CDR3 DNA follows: TGTGCCAGCAGTGCGGGGAGAGTCACTGAAGCTTTCTTT. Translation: CASSAGRVTEAFF.

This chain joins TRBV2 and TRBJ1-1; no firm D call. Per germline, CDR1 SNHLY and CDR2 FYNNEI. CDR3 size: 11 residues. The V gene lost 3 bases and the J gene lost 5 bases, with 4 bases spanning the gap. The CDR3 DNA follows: TGTGCCAGCAGTGATAGGACTGAAGCTTTCTTT. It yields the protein CASSDRTEAFF.

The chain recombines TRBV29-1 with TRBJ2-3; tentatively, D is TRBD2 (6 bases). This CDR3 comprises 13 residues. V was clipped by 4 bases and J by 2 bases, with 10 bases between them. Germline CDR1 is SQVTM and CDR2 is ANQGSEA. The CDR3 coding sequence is TGCAGCGTTGGGACTATCCACACAGATACGCAGTATTTT. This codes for CSVGTIHTDTQYF.

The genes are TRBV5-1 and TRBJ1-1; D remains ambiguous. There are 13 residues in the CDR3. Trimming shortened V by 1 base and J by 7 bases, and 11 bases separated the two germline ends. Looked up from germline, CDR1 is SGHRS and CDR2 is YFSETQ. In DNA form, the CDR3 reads TGCGCCAGCAGCTTGTTACCCAGGAGTGAAGCTTTCTTT. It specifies CASSLLPRSEAFF.

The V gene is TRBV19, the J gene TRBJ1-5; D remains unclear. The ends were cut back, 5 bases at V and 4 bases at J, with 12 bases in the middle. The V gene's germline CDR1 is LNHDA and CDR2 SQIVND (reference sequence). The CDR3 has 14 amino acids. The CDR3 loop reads CASSAKSWNQPQHF. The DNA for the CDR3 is TGTGCCAGTAGTGCGAAATCTTGGAATCAGCCCCAGCATTTT.

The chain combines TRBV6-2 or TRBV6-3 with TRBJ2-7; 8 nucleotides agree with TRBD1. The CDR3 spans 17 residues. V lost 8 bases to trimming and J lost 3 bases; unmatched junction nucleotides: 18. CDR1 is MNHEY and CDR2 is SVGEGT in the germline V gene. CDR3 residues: CASSTGVRFGTVYEQYF. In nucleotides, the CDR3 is TGTGCCAGCTCGACAGGGGTGAGGTTTGGTACGGTCTACGAGCAGTACTTC.

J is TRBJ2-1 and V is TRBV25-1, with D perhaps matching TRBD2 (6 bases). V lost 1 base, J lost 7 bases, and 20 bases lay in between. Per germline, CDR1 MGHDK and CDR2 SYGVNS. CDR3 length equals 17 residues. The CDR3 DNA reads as TGTGCCAGCAGTGAATCAATCGGAGGGCCTATATTGAATGAGCAGTTCTTC. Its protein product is CASSESIGGPILNEQFF.

The CDR3 region has the DNA TGTGCCAGCAGCTTGCTAGCGCCGAACACCGGGGAGCTGTTTTTT. Translated, it gives CASSLLAPNTGELFF. The chain uses TRBV7-9 and TRBJ2-2, with a tentative D call TRBD2 (6 bases). V lost 3 bases to trimming and J lost 0 bases, with 8 bases between them. This CDR3 is built from 15 residues. The germline V gene encodes CDR1 SEHNR and CDR2 FQNEAQ (reference sequence).

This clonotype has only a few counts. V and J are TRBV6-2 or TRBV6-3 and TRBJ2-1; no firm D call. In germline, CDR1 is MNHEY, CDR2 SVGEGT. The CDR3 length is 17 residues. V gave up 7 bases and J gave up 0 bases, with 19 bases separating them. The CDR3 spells CASKVTGGESSYNEQFF. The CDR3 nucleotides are TGTGCCAGCAAGGTGACGGGCGGAGAAAGCTCCTACAATGAGCAGTTCTTC.

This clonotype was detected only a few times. The CDR3 region is CASSLVLGQGSYNEQFF. CDR3 in DNA: TGTGCCAGCAGTTTGGTGTTGGGACAGGGATCCTACAATGAGCAGTTCTTC. The rearrangement joins TRBV12-3 or TRBV12-4 to TRBJ2-1; 9 bases match TRBD1. V lost 3 bases and J lost 1; bases outside the gene matches: 7. The CDR3 runs 17 residues.

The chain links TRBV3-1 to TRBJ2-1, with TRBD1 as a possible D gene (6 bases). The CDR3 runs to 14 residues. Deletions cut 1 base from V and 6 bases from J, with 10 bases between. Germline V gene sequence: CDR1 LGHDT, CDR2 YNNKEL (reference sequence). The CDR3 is CASSQVGGVNEQFF. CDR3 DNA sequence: TGTGCCAGCAGCCAAGTTGGGGGCGTCAATGAGCAGTTCTTC.

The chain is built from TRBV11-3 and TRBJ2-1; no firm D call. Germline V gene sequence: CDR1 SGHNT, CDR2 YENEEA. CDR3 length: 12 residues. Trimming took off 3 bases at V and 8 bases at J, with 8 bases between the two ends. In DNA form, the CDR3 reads TGTGCCAGCAGCTTGCTCCGGGATGAGCAGTTCTTC. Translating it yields CASSLLRDEQFF.

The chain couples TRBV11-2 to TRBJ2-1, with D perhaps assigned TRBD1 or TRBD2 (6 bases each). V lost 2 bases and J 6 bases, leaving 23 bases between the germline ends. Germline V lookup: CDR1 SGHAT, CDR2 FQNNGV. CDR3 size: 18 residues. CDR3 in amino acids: CASSLIGGGETKTNEQFF. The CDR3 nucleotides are TGTGCCAGCAGCTTAATCGGGGGCGGGGAGACTAAGACCAATGAGCAGTTCTTC.